This T cell receptor (beta chain) was recovered during a study of blood T cell repertoires in COVID-19. Turning to the study itself: T cells, B-cell-depleted T cells, or PBMCs supplied cDNA or gDNA.

Sequencing used immunoSEQ multiplex PCR; TCRdb keeps in-frame clones, though not all of them. The table shows 200,000 to 250,000 clones, with roughly 86% occurring only once. V lost 4 bases, J lost 3 bases, and 14 bases lay in between. This CDR3 comprises 15 residues. Germline V gene data show CDR1 as SGHTS and CDR2 as YDEGEE. The chain uses TRBV5-8 and TRBJ1-3; no definite D call. The sequence was obtained from a man between 18 and 29 years old with acute COVID-19. Sequences were obtained from PBMCs or T cells enriched from blood (not recorded which). CDR3 sequence reads: CASSRSEVYGNTIYF. The CDR3 DNA reads TGTGCCAGCAGCCGCTCGGAGGTTTATGGAAACACCATATATTTT.